This passage covers 10 T cell receptor beta chains from one sample sequenced in a study of blood T cell repertoires in COVID-19. Data came from immunoSEQ multiplex PCR; TCRdb stores just in-frame clones and leaves some out. The sample lists about 150,000 clones; around 90% were seen once. Source material: peripheral blood. These receptors were collected from a woman aged 60 to 75 with active or convalescent COVID-19.

The chain has TRBV19 and TRBJ2-3; 9 positions agree with TRBD1. The CDR3 spans 16 residues. CDR1 is LNHDA, CDR2 SQIVND, per germline (reference sequence). J gave up 0 bases and V 7 bases, and 8 bases lay outside the gene matches. CDR3 region: CASKKETGGSTDTQYF. In nucleotides, the CDR3 is TGTGCCAGTAAAAAGGAGACAGGGGGTAGCACAGATACGCAGTATTTT.

Written as DNA, the CDR3 is TGTGCCATCAGTGAGCCTGGTGGCCAGCCCCAGCATTTT. This gives the protein CAISEPGGQPQHF. The chain employs TRBV10-3 and TRBJ1-5; the D is unclear. Germline V gene data show CDR1 as ENHRY and CDR2 as SYGVKD. The V and J ends lost 2 bases and 7 bases respectively, with 9 bases between them. The CDR3 loop spans 13 amino acids.

The rearrangement links TRBV6-2 or TRBV6-3 to TRBJ1-2; no definite D call. This CDR3 has 14 residues. Germline loops: CDR1 MNHEY, CDR2 SVGEGT. V lost 1 base and J 5 bases, leaving 11 bases between the germline ends. CDR3 in amino acids: CASSYWGDGYGYTF. The DNA of the CDR3 is TGTGCCAGCAGTTACTGGGGAGATGGGTATGGCTACACCTTC.

A single count supports this clone. The rearrangement joins TRBV20-1 to TRBJ1-6, with a possible D match to TRBD1 (5 bases). There are 13 residues in the CDR3. V lost 3 bases, J lost 4 bases, and 7 bases lay in between. CDR1 and CDR2 from the germline V gene are DFQATT and SNEGSKA (reference sequence). CDR3 sequence: CSASRQYNSPLHF. The CDR3 DNA reads as TGCAGTGCTAGTCGACAGTATAATTCACCCCTCCACTTT.

The chain uses TRBV4-3 and TRBJ1-2, with 7 bases identical to TRBD1. Germline loops: CDR1 LGHNA, CDR2 YSLEER. Trimming cost V 0 bases and J 12 bases; bases outside gene matches: 13. The CDR3 sequence is 15 residues long. CDR3 residues: CASSQDPLTGPLDTF. The DNA of the CDR3 is TGCGCCAGCAGCCAAGATCCTTTGACAGGGCCGCTAGACACCTTC.

The V gene is TRBV9, the J gene TRBJ2-1, with 16 bases that match TRBD2. Germline V gene data show CDR1 as SGDLS and CDR2 as YYNGEE. V lost 4 bases to trimming and J lost 8 bases; unmatched junction nucleotides: 6. The length of the CDR3 is 16 residues. For the CDR3, the DNA is TGTGCCAGCAGCATCTCCGGGACTAGCGGGGGGGATGAGCAGTTCTTC. It encodes CASSISGTSGGDEQFF.

This chain joins TRBV19 and TRBJ1-5, with 9 positions matching TRBD1. Germline CDR1 LNHDA, CDR2 SQIVND (reference sequence). The CDR3 extends over 15 amino acids. V was pared by 1 base and J by 6 bases, with 4 bases of the junction left unmatched. CDR3 bases: TGTGCCAGTAGTATAGGGACAGGGGTTGGTCAGCCCCAGCATTTT. This codes for CASSIGTGVGQPQHF.

This chain joins TRBV7-2 and TRBJ1-5; possibly TRBD1 for D (5 bases). Trimming removed 5 bases at V and 2 bases at J, with 13 bases between. The germline V gene has CDR1 SGHTA and CDR2 FQGNSA. This CDR3 contains 15 residues. The CDR3 sequence: CASSPGGVGNQPQHF. The CDR3 coding sequence is TGTGCCAGCAGCCCTGGGGGGGTAGGCAATCAGCCCCAGCATTTT. Together with reference TRBV7-2 and TRBJ1-5, the CDR3 gives the full variable domain: GAGVSQSPSNKVTEKGKDVELRCDPISGHTALYWYRQSLGQGLEFLIYFQGNSAPDKSGLPSDRFSAERTGGSVSTLTIQRTQQEDSAVYLCASSPGGVGNQPQHFGDGTRLSIL.

This clone was observed a single time. This sequence joins TRBV4-3 and TRBJ1-3; D remains ambiguous. The CDR3 has 14 amino acids. V lost 0 bases to trimming and J lost 3 bases, with 6 bases between them. The V gene's germline CDR1 is LGHNA and CDR2 YSLEER. Written as DNA, the CDR3 is TGCGCCAGCAGCCAAGAGACACTTGGAAACACCATATATTTT. This gives the protein CASSQETLGNTIYF.

The rearrangement links TRBV5-8 to TRBJ2-2, with TRBD2 matching over 7 bases. Trimming at V came to 7 bases and at J to 2 bases, leaving 8 bases not matched to a gene. Germline CDR1 is SGHTS and CDR2 is YDEGEE. The CDR3 length is 15 residues. CDR3 sequence (DNA): TGTGCCAGCGGCCTAGCGGAGATAAACACCGGGGAGCTGTTTTTT. It is translated as CASGLAEINTGELFF.